This entry concerns a single T cell receptor beta chain. Measured with immunoSEQ multiplex PCR; TCRdb has only the in-frame clones, and not every one. The data contain 150,000 or so clones, more than 85% of them singletons. The CDR3 totals 14 residues. In germline, CDR1 is GTSNPN, CDR2 SVGIG (reference sequence). V dropped 2 bases and J dropped 2 bases, with 10 bases sitting between them. This record belongs to a study of control samples from healthy donors and cancer patients. Specimen: blood. This clonotype originated in a man aged 18 to 35 in good health. J is TRBJ1-5 and V is TRBV30, with no clear D. The CDR3 DNA reads TGTGCCTGGAGTCCCAACGGGGGCAATCAGCCCCAGCATTTT. This translates into CAWSPNGGNQPQHF.